This T cell receptor beta chain was retrieved from a study of technical replicates of blood from a few donors (TCRdb year 2017). Taken from the germline V gene, the CDR1 and CDR2 loops are SGHAT and FQNNGV. The CDR3 starts with the cysteine, ends with the phenylalanine, and has 15 residues. Only the CDR3 DNA is retained, 45 bases long and in frame from the first base. The germline V and J ends show losses of 8 bases and 6 bases respectively, and no gene match explains 10 bases of the junction. A remark on this clone: There is no known antigen for this receptor. Nothing much larger sits one base from this clone, and base qualities are not available.

Library method: the immunoSEQ multiplex PCR assay. The table was pulled from immuneACCESS by TCRdb, which kept in-frame rearrangements only. Such tables lose some clones; where checked, under half of the loss comes from unresolved V genes, and the rest has no known cause. This sample has 8,700 or so clones in its table, and 91% of those were observed once. Roughly 10% of the sample is held by the ten biggest clonotypes. The chain is encoded by TRBV11-2 joined to TRBJ1-5; the central 10 bases match TRBD1. The sequenced sample consisted of PBMCs. The TCR was taken from a human donor in good health. The CDR3 in this case is CASSRQGAFGQPQHF. The DNA is as follows: TGTGCCAGCTCTCGACAGGGGGCGTTCGGTCAGCCCCAGCATTTT.